This T cell receptor (beta chain) was sequenced during a study of CD8 T cells in Susac syndrome. TEMRA cells were FACS-enriched, with CD8+ and CD4+ T cells isolated negatively. Study outcomes and limitations: Five or six Susac-specific public clones appeared in CD8+ TEMRA repertoires, and sixteen in total CD8+ repertoires.

V gave up 5 bases and J gave up 5 bases; unmatched junction bases: 6. The length of the CDR3 is 15 residues. For this clonotype: The antigen remains unidentified.

Random hexamers were used to reverse transcribe the RNA input (roughly 0.5 to 1 ug). TCRdb reprocessed the immunoSEQ multiplex PCR reads with MiXCR, giving one entry per CDR3 protein. The sample lists some 140,000 distinct CDR3 sequences, roughly 94% occurring once. The chain couples TRBV12-3 or TRBV12-4 to TRBJ2-1; 10 positions agree with TRBD2. The sequence derives from a human donor with Susac syndrome. Sequencing was done on a sample of CD8+ T cells from PBMCs. The CDR3 loop is CASSLRTSGNNEQFF. DNA of the CDR3: TGTGCCAGCAGTCTCCGGACTAGCGGAAACAATGAGCAGTTCTTC.